This TCR beta chain was sequenced in a study of T-cell memory formation after mild COVID-19. The overall study: TCR clusters were largely donor specific.

The CDR3 extends over 15 amino acids. Trimming removed 5 bases from V and 8 bases from J, with 19 bases in between. The germline V gene has CDR1 SEHNR and CDR2 FQNEAQ (reference sequence). The study, taken as a whole, reports: CD4/CD8 balance held among clones contracting day 15 to 85, and later expanders leaned CD4+.

About this clonotype itself: As yet, its antigen is unknown.

Using its own MiXCR run on the 5' RACE reads, TCRdb lists one record per CDR3 protein. The top ten clones hold under 25% of a sample with a few hundred thousand distinct CDR3 sequences, about 16% of them seen once. The chain combines TRBV7-9 with TRBJ2-1, with D possibly called TRBD1 or TRBD2 (5 bases each). Source material: PBMCs or a T cell subset sorted from them (not recorded which). This clonotype originated in a man younger than 35 who had mild COVID-19 (a few samples of this study predate the infection). Cell type and time point are not known. As DNA, the CDR3 is TGTGCCAGCAGCCCGGGACGGGTGAGCATCCATGAGCAGTTCTTC. Its translation is CASSPGRVSIHEQFF.